Following are 5 T cell receptor beta chains from one sample sequenced in a study of tumor-infiltrating lymphocytes in primary liver carcinoma. Both blood RNA, taken from unsorted whole blood, and germline DNA were extracted. Reverse transcription of about 500 ng total RNA with a constant-region primer produced TCR beta cDNA. A slightly modified ARM-PCR protocol with three nested multiplex PCR rounds produced these TCR beta libraries. Forward primers for TRBV1-TRBV30 and a C-beta reverse primer served the first two PCR rounds, at roughly 10 cycles each. TCRdb used MiXCR to reprocess the multiplex PCR reads, holding one entry per CDR3 protein. The repertoire holds 300,000 to 350,000 distinct CDR3 sequences, with about two thirds as singletons. Sequencing used peripheral blood. All receptors come from a man aged 40-50 years with primary liver carcinoma and hepatitis B virus infection.

A remark on this clonotype: The junction and the germline gene differ at one end; a read error may be behind it. The chain joins TRBV5-1 to TRBJ2-3; a weak D match, TRBD2 (6 bases). The CDR3 contains 16 residues. Germline values: CDR1 SGHRS, CDR2 YFSETQ. DNA for the CDR3: TGCGTCAGCAGCTTGAGTTTGGACTTAGCGGTGGATACGCAGTATTTT. It codes for CVSSLSLDLAVDTQYF. The full variable domain, its missing parts supplied by reference TRBV5-1 and TRBJ2-3, is KAGVTQTPRYLIKTRGQQVTLSCSPISGHRSVSWYQQTPGQGLQFLFEYFSETQRNKGNFPGRFSGRQFSNSRSEMNVSTLELGDSALYLCVSSLSLDLAVDTQYFGPGTRLTVL.

The chain recombines TRBV11-2 with TRBJ2-5; perhaps TRBD2 as D (5 bases). CDR3 length equals 14 residues. V lost 3 bases and J 6 bases, leaving 14 bases between the germline ends. Germline V gives CDR1 SGHAT, CDR2 FQNNGV. The CDR3 coding sequence is TGTGCCAGCAGCTTGTTGACTAACTGGAAGACCCAGTACTTC. This encodes CASSLLTNWKTQYF.

Comments on this clonotype: With a much larger clone just one base away, this may be a read error. This chain joins TRBV6-5 and TRBJ2-1, with 8 bases fitting TRBD2. The length of the CDR3 is 13 residues. Germline assignment: CDR1 MNHEY and CDR2 SVGAGI. CDR3: CANSYEGTREQFF. CDR3 in DNA: TGTGCCAACAGTTATGAAGGGACTAGGGAGCAGTTCTTC.

Notes on this clonotype: One junction end does not reproduce the germline sequence, and a read error may be involved. The chain carries TRBV25-1 and TRBJ2-7; D call uncertain. This CDR3 comprises 12 residues. Per the germline V gene, CDR1 is MGHDK and CDR2 is SYGVNS. CDR3 bases: TGTGCCAGCAGTGAAGGATACACTGGGCTAGACTTC. This codes for CASSEGYTGLDF.

This clonotype was seen at least ten times. The chain links TRBV12-3 or TRBV12-4 to TRBJ1-6; 7 positions match TRBD1. There are 13 residues in the CDR3. V lost 6 bases to trimming and J lost 10 bases; unmatched junction nucleotides: 6. CDR3 nucleotides: TGTGCCAGCAGGACGACAGGGTGGTCACCCCTCCACTTT. This sequence encodes CASRTTGWSPLHF.